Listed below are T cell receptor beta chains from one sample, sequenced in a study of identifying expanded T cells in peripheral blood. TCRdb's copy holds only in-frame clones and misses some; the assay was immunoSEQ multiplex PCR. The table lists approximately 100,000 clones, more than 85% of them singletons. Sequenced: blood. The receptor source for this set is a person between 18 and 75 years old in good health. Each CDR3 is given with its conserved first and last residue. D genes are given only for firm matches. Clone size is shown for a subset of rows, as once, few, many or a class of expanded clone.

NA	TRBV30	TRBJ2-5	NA	TGTGCCTGGAGTGAGGGGCAGGACCACCAAGAGACCCAGTACTTC	CAWSEGQDHQETQYF
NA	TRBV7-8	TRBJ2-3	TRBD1	TGTGCCAGCAGCCTACTCCAGGGGGCTGGAGATACGCAGTATTTT	CASSLLQGAGDTQYF
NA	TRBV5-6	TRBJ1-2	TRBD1	TGTGCCAGCAGCCCGGGACAGGGGGCTAACTATGGCTACACCTTC	CASSPGQGANYGYTF
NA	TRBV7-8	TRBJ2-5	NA	TGTGCCAGCAGCGCTACAGGGTATGGAGAGGAGACCCAGTACTTC	CASSATGYGEETQYF
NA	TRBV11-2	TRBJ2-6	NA	TGTGCCAGCAGCCCGGAACCCTCTGGGGCCAACGTCCTGACTTTC	CASSPEPSGANVLTF
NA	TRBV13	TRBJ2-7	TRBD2	TGTGCCAGCAGCCCCCGGCGAGCGGGGGTGTACGAGCAGTACTTC	CASSPRRAGVYEQYF
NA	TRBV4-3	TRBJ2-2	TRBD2	TGCGCCAGCAGCCAGAAGACTAGCGGGGGACCCACCGGGGAGCTGTTTTTT	CASSQKTSGGPTGELFF
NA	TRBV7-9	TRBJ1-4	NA	TGTGCCAGCAGCTTTACAACTTCAACTAATGAAAAACTGTTTTTT	CASSFTTSTNEKLFF
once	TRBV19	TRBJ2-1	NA	TGTGCCAGTAGCACGGATACAGGGTACAATGAGCAGTTCTTC	CASSTDTGYNEQFF
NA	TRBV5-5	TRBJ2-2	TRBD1	TGTGCCAGCAGCTTGGAACAGGGGTACACCGGGGAGCTGTTTTTT	CASSLEQGYTGELFF
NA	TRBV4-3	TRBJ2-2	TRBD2	TGCGCCAGCAGCCAAGATAGAGCGGGGGGGCGTCTCGGGGAGCTGTTTTTT	CASSQDRAGGRLGELFF
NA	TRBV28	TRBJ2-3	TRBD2	TGTGCCAGCAGTCTGCCGGGACTAGCGGCCAGAGATACGCAGTATTTT	CASSLPGLAARDTQYF
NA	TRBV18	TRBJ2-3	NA	TGTGCCAGCTCACCACCGGGTAGAGATACGCAGTATTTT	CASSPPGRDTQYF
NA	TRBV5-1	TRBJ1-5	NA	TGCGCCAGCAGTCGGGACCGCAATCAGCCCCAGCATTTT	CASSRDRNQPQHF
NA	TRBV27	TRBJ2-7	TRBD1	TGTGCCAGCAGTTGGGCCTCGACAGGGGCGACCTACGAGCAGTACTTC	CASSWASTGATYEQYF
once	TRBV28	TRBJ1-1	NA	TGTGCCAGCAGGGGGACGGACAGTCGGAACACTGAAGCTTTCTTT	CASRGTDSRNTEAFF
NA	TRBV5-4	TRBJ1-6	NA	TGTGCCAGCAGCTTGGAGGAGGGTAGACCCCTCCACTTT	CASSLEEGRPLHF
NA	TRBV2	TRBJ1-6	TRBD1	TGTGCCAGCAGTGGCACAGGGGGTGGGTCACCCCTCCACTTT	CASSGTGGGSPLHF
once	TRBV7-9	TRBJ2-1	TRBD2	TGTGCCAGCAGCTCCCAAGCGGGGGCCGCCTACAATGAGCAGTTCTTC	CASSSQAGAAYNEQFF
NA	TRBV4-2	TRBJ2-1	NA	TGTGCCAGCAGCCAACTAGGGGATGAGCAGTTCTTC	CASSQLGDEQFF
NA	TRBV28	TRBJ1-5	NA	TGTGCCGCCCGGGCAGACAATCAGCCCCAGCATTTT	CAARADNQPQHF
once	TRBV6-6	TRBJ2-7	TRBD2	TGTGCCAGCAGTAACGGGGAGGGATACGAGCAGTACTTC	CASSNGEGYEQYF
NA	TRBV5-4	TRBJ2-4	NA	TGTGCCAGCAGCTCTGGCCTCTCGGCCAAAAACATTCAGTACTTC	CASSSGLSAKNIQYF
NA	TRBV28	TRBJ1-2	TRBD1	TGTGCCAGCAGTTTACAGACAGGGGTGATGAGTGGCTACACCTTC	CASSLQTGVMSGYTF
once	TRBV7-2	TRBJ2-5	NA	TGTGCCAGCAGCTTCACTACGAAAGAGACCCAGTACTTC	CASSFTTKETQYF
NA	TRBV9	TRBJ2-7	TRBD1	TGTGCCAGCAGCCTAGGGACAGACCCCTCCTACGAGCAGTACTTC	CASSLGTDPSYEQYF
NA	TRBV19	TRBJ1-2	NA	TGTGCCAGTTCGGCAGGGAGTAACTATGGCTACACCTTC	CASSAGSNYGYTF
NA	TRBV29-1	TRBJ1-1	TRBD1	TGCAGCGTTGAAGGCACAGGGGGAGCCAACACTGAAGCTTTCTTT	CSVEGTGGANTEAFF
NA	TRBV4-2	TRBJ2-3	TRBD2	TGTGCCAGCAGCCAAGAGAGCGGGGGGGCAGATACGCAGTATTTT	CASSQESGGADTQYF
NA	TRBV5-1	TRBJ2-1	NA	TGCGCCAGCAGCTTGGGGGTCTACAATGAGCAGTTCTTC	CASSLGVYNEQFF
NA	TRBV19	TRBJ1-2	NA	TGTGCCAGTAGTAGGTACGCACAGGGAGGTGGCTACACCTTC	CASSRYAQGGGYTF
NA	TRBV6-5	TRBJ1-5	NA	TGTGCCAGCAGTTACACCTCAAGGGATCAGCCCCAGCATTTT	CASSYTSRDQPQHF
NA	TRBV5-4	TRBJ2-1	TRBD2	TGTGCCAGCAGACCTAGCGGGGTTGATCGAACGTTCTTC	CASRPSGVDRTFF
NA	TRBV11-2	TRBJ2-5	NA	TGTGCCAGCAGCTTAGGAATTGGGCGAGAGACCCAGTACTTC	CASSLGIGRETQYF
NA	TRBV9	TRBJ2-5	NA	TGTGCCAGCAGCGGACTGCAAGAGACCCAGTACTTC	CASSGLQETQYF
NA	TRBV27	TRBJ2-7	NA	TGTGCCAGCAGTTTACCCTCCTACGAGCAGTACTTC	CASSLPSYEQYF
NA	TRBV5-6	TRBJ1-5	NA	TGTGCCAGCAGCTTGGCCGGCGGGGATAGCAATCAGCCCCAGCATTTT	CASSLAGGDSNQPQHF
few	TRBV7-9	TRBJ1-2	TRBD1	TGTGCCAGCAGCCCCGGGACAGGGTTGGCCTATGGCTACACCTTC	CASSPGTGLAYGYTF
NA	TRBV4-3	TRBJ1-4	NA	TGCGCCAGCAGCCGTGGGAAAGGGAGAGGGGATGAAAAACTGTTTTTT	CASSRGKGRGDEKLFF
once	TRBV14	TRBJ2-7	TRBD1	TGTGCCAGCAGGGGGCGACAGGGATACAGGTACGAGCAGTACTTC	CASRGRQGYRYEQYF
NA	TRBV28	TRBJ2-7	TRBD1	TGTGCCAGCAGTTCGCTAGGGACAGGGAAGGGGGCAAACGAGCAGTACTTC	CASSSLGTGKGANEQYF
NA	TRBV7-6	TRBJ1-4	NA	TGTGCCAGCAGCTTAGGGGAGCAAAAACTGTTTTTT	CASSLGEQKLFF
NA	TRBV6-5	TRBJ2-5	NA	TGTGCCAGCAGTTACTCGATCCCTATTGTGACCCAGTACTTC	CASSYSIPIVTQYF
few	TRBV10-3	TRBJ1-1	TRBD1	TGTGCCATCAGAAGACAGGGGAACACTGAAGCTTTCTTT	CAIRRQGNTEAFF
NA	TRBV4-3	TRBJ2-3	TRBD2	TGCGCCAGCAGCCCGGACCTAGCGGGGGCGCACACAGATACGCAGTATTTT	CASSPDLAGAHTDTQYF